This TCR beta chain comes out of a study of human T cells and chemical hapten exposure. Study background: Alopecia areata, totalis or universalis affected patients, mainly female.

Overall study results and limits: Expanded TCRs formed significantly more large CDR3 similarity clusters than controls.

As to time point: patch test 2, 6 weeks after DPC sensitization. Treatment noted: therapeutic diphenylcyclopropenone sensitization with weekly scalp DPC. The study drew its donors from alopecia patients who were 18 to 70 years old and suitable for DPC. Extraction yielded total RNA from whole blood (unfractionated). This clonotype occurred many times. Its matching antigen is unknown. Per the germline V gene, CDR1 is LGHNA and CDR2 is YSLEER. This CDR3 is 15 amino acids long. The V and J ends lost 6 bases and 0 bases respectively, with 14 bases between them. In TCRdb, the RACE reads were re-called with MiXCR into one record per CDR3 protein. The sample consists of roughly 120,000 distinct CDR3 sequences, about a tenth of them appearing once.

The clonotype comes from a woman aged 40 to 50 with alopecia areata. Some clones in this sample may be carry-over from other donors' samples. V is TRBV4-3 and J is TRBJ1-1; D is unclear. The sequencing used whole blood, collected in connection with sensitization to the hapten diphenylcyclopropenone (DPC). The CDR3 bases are TGCGCCAGCAGTAATGGGGTTTCTATGAACACTGAAGCTTTCTTT. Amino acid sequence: CASSNGVSMNTEAFF.